The 5 T cell receptor beta chains below all came from one sample that was sequenced in a study of CD8 T cells in Susac syndrome. A quantity of roughly 0.5 to 1 ug RNA underwent reverse transcription using random hexamers. TCRdb redid the calling of the immunoSEQ multiplex PCR reads with MiXCR, one entry per CDR3 protein. The repertoire holds approximately 79,000 distinct CDR3 sequences, with about 94% as singletons. Specimen: CD8+ T cells from PBMCs. The receptors originated from a human donor with Susac syndrome.

This chain uses TRBV19 with TRBJ2-2, with D unclear. CDR1 is LNHDA and CDR2 is SQIVND in the germline V gene (reference sequence). This CDR3 comprises 14 residues. Trimming stripped 3 bases from V and 1 base from J, with 6 bases between. The CDR3 sequence is CASSIQMNTGELFF. Here the CDR3 DNA reads TGTGCCAGTAGTATTCAGATGAACACCGGGGAGCTGTTTTTT.

This chain connects TRBV7-8 to TRBJ2-7; perhaps TRBD2 as D (5 bases). Deletions cut 4 bases from V and 5 bases from J, with 18 bases between. Germline V gene lookup returns CDR1 SGHVS and CDR2 FQNEAQ. The CDR3 is 15 residues long. The CDR3 nucleotides read TGTGCCAGCAGCTCCCGGCGGGTTGAGCTCCACGAGCAGTACTTC. Amino acids: CASSSRRVELHEQYF. The variable domain in full, completed from reference TRBV7-8 and TRBJ2-7, reads GAGVSQSPRYKVAKRGQDVALRCDPISGHVSLFWYQQALGQGPEFLTYFQNEAQLDKSGLPSDRFFAERPEGSVSTLKIQRTQQEDSAVYLCASSSRRVELHEQYFGPGTRLTVT.

The chain is built from TRBV6-2 or TRBV6-3 and TRBJ2-7; D is unresolved. Germline V gene data show CDR1 as MNHEY and CDR2 as SVGEGT. V was cut by 7 bases and J by 0 bases, with 10 bases left in between. CDR3 length: 13 residues. This CDR3 reads CASNPGSSYEQYF. The DNA of the CDR3 is TGTGCCAGCAATCCGGGTAGCTCCTACGAGCAGTACTTC.

The genes are TRBV7-2 and TRBJ1-5; 7 bases map to TRBD1. Trimming at V came to 2 bases and at J to 6 bases, leaving 7 bases not matched to a gene. This CDR3 has 15 amino acids. Germline V gene data show CDR1 as SGHTA and CDR2 as FQGNSA. For the CDR3, the DNA is TGTGCCAGCAGCTTAAACAGGGGAGGAATTCAGCCCCAGCATTTT. This codes for CASSLNRGGIQPQHF. The variable domain in full, with the rest retrieved from reference TRBV7-2 and TRBJ1-5, is GAGVSQSPSNKVTEKGKDVELRCDPISGHTALYWYRQSLGQGLEFLIYFQGNSAPDKSGLPSDRFSAERTGGSVSTLTIQRTQQEDSAVYLCASSLNRGGIQPQHFGDGTRLSIL.

V usage is TRBV3-1 and J usage is TRBJ1-1; TRBD1 aligns across 12 bases. The CDR3 spans 17 residues. The germline V gene encodes CDR1 LGHDT and CDR2 YNNKEL (reference sequence). V was clipped by 4 bases and J by 5 bases; unmatched bases: 11. The CDR3 bases are TGTGCCAGCAGCCCGGGGACAGGGGGCGGGGAGTGGACTGAAGCTTTCTTT. It is translated as CASSPGTGGGEWTEAFF. Variable domain in full (rest from reference TRBV3-1 and TRBJ1-1): DTAVSQTPKYLVTQMGNDKSIKCEQNLGHDTMYWYKQDSKKFLKIMFSYNNKELIINETVPNRFSPKSPDKAHLNLHINSLELGDSAVYFCASSPGTGGGEWTEAFFGQGTRLTVV.